This T cell receptor beta chain was sequenced during a study of cytomegalovirus exposure and HLA in healthy donors. Whole-study results and caveats: The authors assumed roughly uniform sequencing depth across donors for presence/absence analyses. Trimming of TCR beta V- and J-genes showed a link, identified in a later analysis, to a missense DCLRE1C variant. Rare TCR sequences dominated, though some public TCRs recurred in many donors.

Concerning this clone itself: Its target is unknown.

Donors consisted of healthy bone marrow donors. PCR amplification relied on 60 Vbeta primers (plus 13 Jbeta primers). Using immunoSEQ multiplex PCR, the repertoire was profiled, and TCRdb retains in-frame clones only, with some absent. Its listing shows tens of thousands of clones. The CDR3 loop spans 13 amino acids. The germline gives CDR1 LNHDA, CDR2 SQIVND (reference sequence). The V segment lost 6 bases and the J segment 2 bases; nucleotides outside the gene matches: 3. The TCR originated in a boy younger than 18 in good health and CMV-seronegative. The source material was PBMCs. This chain links TRBV19 with TRBJ2-5; 7 bases line up with TRBD2. For the CDR3, the DNA is TGTGCCAGTAGCGGGAGGCTACAAGAGACCCAGTACTTC. Translation: CASSGRLQETQYF.